There are many counts of the clone carrying this TCR beta chain. The antigen remains undetermined. The sample belongs to a study of tumor-infiltrating lymphocytes in primary liver carcinoma. On the study more broadly: Spanning 4.2 to 10 cm, the tumors were T1-T3 N0M0.

The roughly 20-31 mg bulk tissue piece was not sorted before simultaneous RNA and DNA extraction. The proportion of viable tumor cells exceeded 80% in every tumor sample. CDR1 is SEHNR, CDR2 FQNEAQ, per germline (reference sequence). V lost 5 bases to trimming and J lost 7 bases, with 17 bases between them. The CDR3 sequence is 14 residues long. General observations from the study: The 250 largest clones made up significantly more of tumor than blood repertoires (p = 0.039). Less overlap was seen in tumor-adjacent and tumor-blood pairs than in tumor region pairs.

A primer in the constant region served to generate TCR beta cDNA from around 500 ng of total RNA. What produced the TCR beta libraries was three nested multiplex PCR rounds using slightly modified ARM-PCR. It was with TRBV1-TRBV30 forward primers and a C-beta reverse primer that the first two PCR rounds were run, at about 10 cycles each. One entry per CDR3 protein, called by TCRdb with MiXCR from the multiplex PCR reads. The sample records about 29,000 distinct CDR3 sequences, roughly four fifths being singletons. The chain carries TRBV7-9 and TRBJ1-2; D perhaps matches TRBD1 (5 bases). The sequence came from a man in his forties with primary liver carcinoma and hepatitis B virus infection. The sequenced material came from liver tumor tissue from sampling region 5. The subset denotes: tumor region T5, tumor centre. CDR3 sequence (DNA): TGTGCCAGCAGCGTCCTCGGGGACGATGTTGGCTACACCTTC. Translation gives CASSVLGDDVGYTF.